This is a list of T cell receptor beta chains from one sample in a study of shared clonotypes between healthy human individuals. Some clones are missing from TCRdb's copy, which holds only in-frame ones; the method was immunoSEQ multiplex PCR. The data hold a few million clones, with around 94% observed a single time. The sequenced sample consisted of naive CD4+ T cells sorted from blood. Receptors originate from a man between 18 and 29 years old in good health. Each CDR3 is given with its conserved first and last residue. The D gene is left open where the match is weak. Clone size is shown for a subset of rows, as once, few, many or a class of expanded clone.

V: TRBV2; D: .; J: TRBJ2-7; size: .; DNA: TGTGCCAGCTCCCCTTGGGAATACGAGCAGTACTTC; CDR3: CASSPWEYEQYF
V: TRBV7-9; D: .; J: TRBJ2-7; size: .; DNA: TGTGCCAGCAGCTTGATGGGGGGAAGCTCCTACGAGCAGTACTTC; CDR3: CASSLMGGSSYEQYF
V: TRBV9; D: .; J: TRBJ2-1; size: once; DNA: TGTGCCAGCAGCGTAGTCAACACAGATTCAGACAATGAGCAGTTCTTC; CDR3: CASSVVNTDSDNEQFF
V: TRBV5-6; D: .; J: TRBJ2-7; size: .; DNA: TGTGCCAGCAGCTTAGTACAGGGAGTTGACAACGAGCAGTACTTC; CDR3: CASSLVQGVDNEQYF
V: TRBV7-6; D: .; J: TRBJ2-1; size: few; DNA: TGTGCCAGCAGCACCAGCGGAAGCTCCTACAATGAGCAGTTCTTC; CDR3: CASSTSGSSYNEQFF
V: TRBV20-1; D: .; J: TRBJ2-5; size: .; DNA: TGCAGTTCGGAAACCCAAGAGACCCAGTACTTC; CDR3: CSSETQETQYF
V: TRBV10-1; D: TRBD2; J: TRBJ2-5; size: .; DNA: TGCGCCAGCAGCCCCGGGACTAGCGGGAGGTCAGTCGAGACCCAGTACTTC; CDR3: CASSPGTSGRSVETQYF
V: TRBV6-5; D: TRBD1; J: TRBJ1-5; size: .; DNA: TGTGCCAGCAGCAGGGGGAAGAATCAGCCCCAGCATTTT; CDR3: CASSRGKNQPQHF
V: TRBV7-2; D: TRBD2; J: TRBJ2-7; size: .; DNA: TGTGCCAGCAGCTCCGGGGGGACTAGCGGCTACGAGCAGTACTTC; CDR3: CASSSGGTSGYEQYF
V: TRBV2; D: .; J: TRBJ1-3; size: .; DNA: TGTGCCAGCAGTGCGGCTCTGGGAAACACCATATATTTT; CDR3: CASSAALGNTIYF
V: TRBV7-8; D: .; J: TRBJ1-5; size: .; DNA: TGTGCCAGCAGCTACGGACAGTTTAGCAATCAGCCCCAGCATTTT; CDR3: CASSYGQFSNQPQHF
V: TRBV5-8; D: .; J: TRBJ1-5; size: .; DNA: TGTGCCAGCAGCTTGGGACAGAATAGCAATCAGCCCCAGCATTTT; CDR3: CASSLGQNSNQPQHF
V: TRBV7-2; D: TRBD1; J: TRBJ2-7; size: .; DNA: TGTGCCAGCAGCCCAGGACAGGGTCGGTCCTACGAGCAGTACTTC; CDR3: CASSPGQGRSYEQYF
V: TRBV5-6; D: .; J: TRBJ2-4; size: .; DNA: TGTGCCAGCAGCGATAGGACGGTGGCCAAAAACATTCAGTACTTC; CDR3: CASSDRTVAKNIQYF
V: TRBV14; D: .; J: TRBJ2-7; size: .; DNA: TGTGCCAGCAGCCAAGGAGTGCTGCCCCTATACGAGCAGTACTTC; CDR3: CASSQGVLPLYEQYF
V: TRBV2; D: TRBD2; J: TRBJ2-7; size: .; DNA: TGTGCCAGCAGCCTGGGGACTAGCGGCGAGCAGTACTTC; CDR3: CASSLGTSGEQYF
V: TRBV9; D: TRBD2; J: TRBJ2-5; size: few; DNA: TGTGCCAGCAGCGCGGGACTAGCGGGGGGACAAGAGACCCAGTACTTC; CDR3: CASSAGLAGGQETQYF
V: TRBV6-6; D: TRBD1; J: TRBJ1-5; size: .; DNA: TGTGCCAGCAGTTCCCACAGGGGTAGCAATCAGCCCCAGCATTTT; CDR3: CASSSHRGSNQPQHF
V: TRBV2; D: .; J: TRBJ1-2; size: .; DNA: TGTGCCAGCAGTGTTTTACAGACTAACTATGGCTACACCTTC; CDR3: CASSVLQTNYGYTF
V: TRBV7-9; D: .; J: TRBJ1-2; size: .; DNA: TGTGCCAGCAGCTTAACCCCCCGGGATGGCTACACCTTC; CDR3: CASSLTPRDGYTF
V: TRBV7-7; D: .; J: TRBJ1-1; size: .; DNA: TGTGCTAGCAGCTTAGGGTGGGTGCGAGACGAACCGGGAGGGTGGACTGAAGCTTTCTTT; CDR3: CASSLGWVRDEPGGWTEAFF
V: TRBV9; D: .; J: TRBJ1-1; size: once; DNA: TGTGCCAGCAGCGCTCGGGCCTCTACGGGGGAAGGAGCTTTCTTT; CDR3: CASSARASTGEGAFF
V: TRBV30; D: TRBD1; J: TRBJ1-5; size: .; DNA: TGTGCCTGGAAGGGGGCTGGGGGAGGTCAGCCCCAGCATTTT; CDR3: CAWKGAGGGQPQHF
V: TRBV30; D: .; J: TRBJ2-2; size: .; DNA: TGTGCCTGGAGACGGGATAGAATTCGGGGGGAGCTGTTTTTT; CDR3: CAWRRDRIRGELFF
V: TRBV28; D: .; J: TRBJ2-3; size: once; DNA: TGTGCCAGCAGTGCCATCCGTTCCACCCGAGGCACAGATACGCAGTATTTT; CDR3: CASSAIRSTRGTDTQYF
V: TRBV7-9; D: TRBD1; J: TRBJ2-5; size: .; DNA: TGTGCCAGCAACAGGGGTTCACAAGAGACCCAGTACTTC; CDR3: CASNRGSQETQYF
V: TRBV6-5; D: .; J: TRBJ2-7; size: .; DNA: TGTGCCAGCAGCAGCCCACCTCGGGGCTACGAGCAGTACTTC; CDR3: CASSSPPRGYEQYF
V: TRBV4-1; D: TRBD1; J: TRBJ1-2; size: .; DNA: TGCGCCAGCAGCCTGACAGGGGATGGCTACACCTTC; CDR3: CASSLTGDGYTF
V: TRBV5-6; D: .; J: TRBJ2-7; size: .; DNA: TGTGCCAGCAGCCTGAGTCGCGGGGACCCTCACGAGCAGTACTTC; CDR3: CASSLSRGDPHEQYF
V: TRBV7-3; D: .; J: TRBJ1-1; size: few; DNA: TGTGCCAGCAGCGGGGATCCGAACACTGAAGCTTTCTTT; CDR3: CASSGDPNTEAFF
V: TRBV30; D: .; J: TRBJ2-6; size: once; DNA: TGTGCCTGGAGTCGGGGGACACCGGGGCAAGCCCGCTCTGGGGCCAACGTCCTGACTTTC; CDR3: CAWSRGTPGQARSGANVLTF
V: TRBV21-1; D: .; J: TRBJ2-7; size: once; DNA: TGTGCCAGCATAGTAGGCTACGAGCAGTACTTC; CDR3: CASIVGYEQYF
V: TRBV7-9; D: TRBD2; J: TRBJ2-5; size: .; DNA: TGTGCCAGCAGCTTTCGACTAGCGGGAGAGACCCAGTACTTC; CDR3: CASSFRLAGETQYF
V: TRBV30; D: .; J: TRBJ2-1; size: .; DNA: TGTGCCTGCCAAGCAGGCCAGGGGACCTACAATGAGCAGTTCTTC; CDR3: CACQAGQGTYNEQFF
V: TRBV11-1; D: .; J: TRBJ2-3; size: .; DNA: TGTGCCAGCAGCTTAGATGCGGATTCGGGGTATACGCAGTATTTT; CDR3: CASSLDADSGYTQYF
V: TRBV6-1; D: TRBD2; J: TRBJ2-1; size: .; DNA: TGTGCCAGCAGTGTGACTAGCGGGAACTACAATGAGCAGTTCTTC; CDR3: CASSVTSGNYNEQFF
V: TRBV5-1; D: TRBD2; J: TRBJ2-3; size: .; DNA: TGCGCCAGCAGCTTGGGACCAGCGGGACGAACAGATACGCAGTATTTT; CDR3: CASSLGPAGRTDTQYF